Below, one T cell receptor beta chain is given with its context. The target antigen is unknown. This CDR3 is built from 21 residues. The germline gives CDR1 SGHVS, CDR2 FQNEAQ. J was trimmed by 4 bases and V by 1 base; bases with no gene match: 19. The entry originates in a study of cytomegalovirus exposure and HLA in healthy donors. Study outcomes and limitations: TCR beta chain V- and J-gene trimming was linked, in a later analysis, to a missense variant in DCLRE1C. When presence/absence was analysed, sequencing depth was taken to be roughly uniform across donors. 164 TCR beta chains were listed as cytomegalovirus-associated.

The PCR had 60 Vbeta and 13 Jbeta primers. Generated by immunoSEQ multiplex PCR, the TCRdb table keeps only in-frame clones and is missing some. The table has 150,000 to 200,000 clones, over 70% seen once. Sequenced: PBMCs. The TCR originated in a young man in good health and CMV-seropositive. This chain connects TRBV7-8 to TRBJ2-5, with TRBD2 identical over 12 bases. In DNA form, the CDR3 reads TGTGCCAGCAGCTTAGTCTCCTGGGCTTGGGGGCTAGCGGGAGGGCCAGAGACCCAGTACTTC. Residues: CASSLVSWAWGLAGGPETQYF.